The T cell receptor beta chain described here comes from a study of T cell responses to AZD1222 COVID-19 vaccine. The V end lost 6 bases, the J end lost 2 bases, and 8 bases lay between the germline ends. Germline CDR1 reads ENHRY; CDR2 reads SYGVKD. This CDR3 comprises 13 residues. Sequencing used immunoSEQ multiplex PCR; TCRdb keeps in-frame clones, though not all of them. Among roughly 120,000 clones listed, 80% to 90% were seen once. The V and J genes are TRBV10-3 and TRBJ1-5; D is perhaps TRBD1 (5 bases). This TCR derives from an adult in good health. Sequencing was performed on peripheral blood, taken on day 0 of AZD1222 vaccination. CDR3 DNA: TGTGCCATCAGGGGGGGTGGCAATCAGCCCCAGCATTTT. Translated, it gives CAIRGGGNQPQHF.